The 2 T cell receptor beta chains below come from one sample, sequenced in a study of regulatory T cells in long-lasting Graves disease. Sample time point: persistent/refractory GD, antithyroid drugs over 5 years with positive TRAb. PBMC-derived RNA was used for the TCR library. Combining iRepertoire HTBI primers with Arm-PCR of CDR3 regions, the authors built TCR beta libraries. Using its own MiXCR run on the multiplex PCR reads, TCRdb lists one record per CDR3 protein. The repertoire holds a few hundred thousand distinct CDR3 sequences, with roughly 22% as singletons. The sample here was peripheral blood mononuclear cells (PBMCs), taken when the disease was refractory, from a patient treated with antithyroid drugs. The receptor source for this set is a female donor with Graves disease.

This chain joins TRBV12-3 or TRBV12-4 and TRBJ1-1; D remains unclear. V lost 5 bases and J 3 bases, leaving 10 bases between the germline ends. The CDR3 has 13 amino acids. The CDR3 coding sequence is TGTGCCAGCAGTCCATCGGGAGACACTGAAGCTTTCTTT. It is translated as CASSPSGDTEAFF.

The chain couples TRBV7-2 to TRBJ2-5, with 8 nucleotides matching TRBD2. The CDR3 has 15 amino acids. After removal of 1 base from V and 2 bases from J, the junction contained 3 bases not matched to a gene. CDR1 is SGHTA and CDR2 is FQGNSA in the germline V gene. CDR3 region: CASSLVSSGQETQYF. The CDR3 DNA follows: TGTGCCAGCAGCTTAGTATCTAGCGGGCAAGAGACCCAGTACTTC.